The 32 T cell receptor beta chains below come from one sample, sequenced in a study of blood T cell repertoires in COVID-19. Libraries were prepared by immunoSEQ multiplex PCR; TCRdb keeps only in-frame clonotypes and omits some of them. The table includes about 82,000 clones, about four fifths detected once. The sample consisted of peripheral blood. Source of these receptors: a woman aged 35 to 49 with active or convalescent COVID-19.

The CDR3 protein is CASSPISGLGYNEQFF. The CDR3 DNA reads as TGCGCCAGCAGCCCTATCTCGGGACTAGGGTACAATGAGCAGTTCTTC. This sequence joins TRBV10-1 and TRBJ2-1; 8 nucleotides line up with TRBD2. CDR3 length equals 16 residues. CDR1 is WNHNN, CDR2 SYGVQD, per germline (reference sequence). After removal of 6 bases from V and 4 bases from J, the junction contained 11 bases not matched to a gene.

The genes are TRBV2 and TRBJ2-2; D perhaps matches TRBD1 (6 bases). Trimming left V 7 bases short and J 3 bases short, with 9 bases between. The CDR3 has 13 amino acids. The V gene's germline CDR1 is SNHLY and CDR2 FYNNEI. The CDR3 DNA is TGTGCCAGCAAACAGGGCTACACCGGGGAGCTGTTTTTT. Translation: CASKQGYTGELFF.

The V call is TRBV5-1, the J call TRBJ2-6, with no clear D. Germline V lookup: CDR1 SGHRS, CDR2 YFSETQ. The CDR3 totals 14 residues. V was shortened by 3 bases and J by 0 bases, with 4 bases between the two germline ends. CDR3 in amino acids: CASSSNSGANVLTF. The CDR3 bases are TGCGCCAGCAGCTCCAACTCTGGGGCCAACGTCCTGACTTTC.

The chain carries TRBV24-1 and TRBJ2-3; possibly TRBD2 for D (6 bases). V dropped 2 bases and J dropped 3 bases, with 14 bases sitting between them. The germline gives CDR1 KGHDR, CDR2 SFDVKD. CDR3 size: 16 residues. The DNA of the CDR3 is TGTGCCACCAGTGATTCGGGTGGGGGAGGTACAGATACGCAGTATTTT. It is translated as CATSDSGGGGTDTQYF.

This sequence joins TRBV2 and TRBJ1-5; the D is unclear. In germline, CDR1 is SNHLY, CDR2 FYNNEI. The CDR3 sequence is 13 residues long. The ends were cut back, 2 bases at V and 9 bases at J, with 11 bases in the middle. In DNA, the CDR3 is TGTGCCAGCAGTGAACGCGCCCTTGGGCCCCAGCATTTT. Protein sequence: CASSERALGPQHF.

This sequence joins TRBV9 and TRBJ1-1; TRBD1 aligns across 8 bases. The V gene end was trimmed by 4 bases and the J gene end by 5 bases; junction bases not matched to a gene: 7. The germline CDR1 and CDR2 sequences are SGDLS and YYNGEE. The CDR3 extends over 14 amino acids. CDR3 nucleotides: TGTGCCAGCAGCAACTGGGACAGGAGGACTGAAGCTTTCTTT. It translates to CASSNWDRRTEAFF.

The chain uses TRBV6-2 or TRBV6-3 and TRBJ2-6; D call uncertain. The CDR3 is 17 amino acids. Per germline, CDR1 MNHEY and CDR2 SVGEGT. V was shortened by 2 bases and J by 3 bases, with 14 bases between the two germline ends. CDR3 sequence (DNA): TGTGCCAGCAGTTACAGCGCGGCCATGGGTGGGGCCAACGTCCTGACTTTC. It is translated as CASSYSAAMGGANVLTF.

This chain connects TRBV10-3 to TRBJ2-7, with 9 bases identical to TRBD1. Losses at the gene ends were 6 bases for V and 2 bases for J; bases not matched to a gene: 5. The CDR3 spans 14 residues. CDR1 and CDR2 (germline): ENHRY, SYGVKD. Here the CDR3 reads CAIRPGQGTYEQYF. The CDR3 nucleotides read TGTGCCATCAGGCCGGGACAGGGAACCTACGAGCAGTACTTC.

The chain recombines TRBV7-9 with TRBJ2-1; the match to TRBD2 covers 8 bases. The CDR3 loop spans 15 amino acids. CDR1 SEHNR and CDR2 FQNEAQ come from the germline V gene (reference sequence). The V gene end was trimmed by 2 bases and the J gene end by 6 bases; junction bases not matched to a gene: 6. The CDR3 DNA reads TGTGCCAGCAGCTTACGGGGGGGCCTCCCCAATGAGCAGTTCTTC. Its protein is CASSLRGGLPNEQFF.

This clone appeared once. This chain links TRBV28 with TRBJ1-5, with 8 bases matching TRBD1. This CDR3 has 17 residues. Trimming took 0 bases from V and 7 from J; bases not matched to a gene: 11. Germline V gene lookup returns CDR1 MDHEN and CDR2 SYDVKM. The CDR3 nucleotides read TGTGCCAGCAGTTTATGGGGACAGGAAACTTCCAAACAGCCCCAGCATTTT. Protein: CASSLWGQETSKQPQHF. Full variable domain (outside the CDR3, taken from reference TRBV28 and TRBJ1-5): DVKVTQSSRYLVKRTGEKVFLECVQDMDHENMFWYRQDPGLGLRLIYFSYDVKMKEKGDIPEGYSVSREKKERFSLILESASTNQTSMYLCASSLWGQETSKQPQHFGDGTRLSIL.

The V gene is TRBV15, the J gene TRBJ2-5; D ambiguous. CDR3 length: 15 residues. V lost 0 bases to trimming and J lost 4 bases, with 12 bases between them. Looked up from germline, CDR1 is LNHNV and CDR2 is YYDKDF (reference sequence). The CDR3 DNA reads TGTGCCACCAGCAGAGATCTTTCCGGTGGAGAGACCCAGTACTTC. It specifies CATSRDLSGGETQYF.

The CDR3 DNA reads TGTGCCAGCAGCCCTTCGCTAGACAGGGTCTACGAGCAGTACTTC. The encoded protein is CASSPSLDRVYEQYF. The genes are TRBV7-9 and TRBJ2-7; 7 bases are shared with TRBD1. J lost 3 bases, V lost 5 bases, and 10 bases had no gene match. The CDR3 totals 15 residues. The V gene's germline CDR1 is SEHNR and CDR2 FQNEAQ (reference sequence).

V is TRBV9 and J is TRBJ2-7; 7 bases match TRBD1. The V segment lost 4 bases and the J segment 0 bases; nucleotides outside the gene matches: 7. Germline V gene data show CDR1 as SGDLS and CDR2 as YYNGEE. This CDR3 region has 15 residues. Here the CDR3 DNA reads TGTGCCAGCAGCCCCGGTGGGACAGTCTCCTACGAGCAGTACTTC. Amino acids: CASSPGGTVSYEQYF.

The chain is built from TRBV3-1 (or the pseudogene TRBV3-2) and TRBJ2-3; D perhaps matches TRBD1 (5 bases). The CDR3 length is 15 residues. CDR1 is LGHDT, CDR2 YNNKEL, per germline (reference sequence). The V end was cut by 0 bases, the J end by 8 bases, with 15 bases between. CDR3 in amino acids: CASSQEGVTPSTQYF. The CDR3 DNA reads TGTGCCAGCAGCCAAGAAGGGGTCACACCGTCTACGCAGTATTTT.

The V and J genes are TRBV3-1 (or the pseudogene TRBV3-2) and TRBJ2-1; 7 positions agree with TRBD2. Germline V gene data show CDR1 as LGHDT and CDR2 as YNNKEL (reference sequence). CDR3 length: 15 amino acids. V lost 1 base and J lost 3; bases outside the gene matches: 3. The CDR3 sequence is CASSQVLADYNEQFF. CDR3 coding DNA: TGTGCCAGCAGCCAAGTTCTAGCGGACTACAATGAGCAGTTCTTC.

The chain couples TRBV27 to TRBJ2-5; 8 bases are shared with TRBD2. With V trimmed by 4 bases and J by 4 bases, 8 bases remained unmatched. CDR3 length: 15 residues. Per germline, CDR1 MNHEY and CDR2 SMNVEV (reference sequence). The CDR3 DNA sequence: TGTGCCAGCAGTTCCTCGGGACTAGTGGGAGAGACCCAGTACTTC. Translated, it gives CASSSSGLVGETQYF.

The chain carries TRBV7-2 and TRBJ2-1, with TRBD2 matching 8 bases. Losses at the gene ends were 5 bases for V and 5 bases for J; bases not matched to a gene: 8. In germline, CDR1 is SGHTA, CDR2 FQGNSA. The CDR3 is 15 amino acids. The CDR3, as DNA: TGTGCCAGCAGCGTTTCCGGGAGGGCGGACAATGAGCAGTTCTTC. As protein: CASSVSGRADNEQFF. The full variable domain, rest sourced from reference TRBV7-2 and TRBJ2-1, is GAGVSQSPSNKVTEKGKDVELRCDPISGHTALYWYRQSLGQGLEFLIYFQGNSAPDKSGLPSDRFSAERTGGSVSTLTIQRTQQEDSAVYLCASSVSGRADNEQFFGPGTRLTVL.

This clone was found once. The rearrangement uses TRBV7-8 and TRBJ2-7; TRBD1 might be the D (5 bases). Germline values: CDR1 SGHVS, CDR2 FQNEAQ. The CDR3 has 13 residues. Trimming took 5 bases from V and 6 from J, leaving 14 bases between them. The CDR3 coding sequence is TGTGCCAGCAGCCAAGAAGGGGTTACCGAGCAGTACTTC. Its protein product is CASSQEGVTEQYF.

The genes are TRBV28 and TRBJ2-7; D gene ambiguous. From germline, CDR1 is MDHEN and CDR2 SYDVKM. With 5 bases removed from V and 3 bases from J, the gap between germline ends came to 23 bases. The CDR3 consists of 17 residues. CDR3 DNA sequence: TGTGCCAGCAGTAACGTCCAGGATTTCGTACTTAACTACGAGCAGTACTTC. It encodes CASSNVQDFVLNYEQYF.

The gene calls are TRBV7-2 and TRBJ1-1, with 9 bases matching TRBD1. The ends lost 6 bases at V and 4 bases at J; junction bases unmatched: 3. The CDR3 is made up of 13 amino acids. The germline V gene has CDR1 SGHTA and CDR2 FQGNSA. The CDR3 protein is CASSGQGSTEAFF. The CDR3 DNA reads TGTGCCAGCAGTGGACAGGGGAGCACTGAAGCTTTCTTT.

This clone showed up just a few times. The V call is TRBV4-1, the J call TRBJ2-1, with 11 bases identical to TRBD2. V lost 3 bases, J lost 5 bases, and 9 bases stayed unmatched. The CDR3 loop spans 17 amino acids. CDR1 and CDR2 from the germline V gene are MGHRA and YSYEKL. The CDR3 DNA is TGCGCCAGCAGCCAGGGACCGGGACTAGCGGCCAACAATGAGCAGTTCTTC. Its translation is CASSQGPGLAANNEQFF.

CDR3 protein: CAWRVGEGTTGTSGSYEQYF. Written as DNA, the CDR3 is TGTGCCTGGAGGGTAGGCGAGGGGACAACCGGGACTAGCGGTTCCTACGAGCAGTACTTC. This chain links TRBV30 with TRBJ2-7, with 11 nucleotides matching TRBD2. CDR1 is GTSNPN, CDR2 SVGIG, per germline (reference sequence). The CDR3 is made up of 20 amino acids. Trimming removed 3 bases from V and 1 base from J; junction bases left unmatched: 20.

The chain combines TRBV10-3 with TRBJ1-1, with D unresolved. Deletions cut 4 bases from V and 1 base from J, with 10 bases between. The CDR3 runs to 14 residues. CDR1 ENHRY and CDR2 SYGVKD come from the germline V gene. The CDR3 region is CAISGLGANTEAFF. The DNA for the CDR3 is TGTGCCATCAGTGGGCTAGGAGCGAACACTGAAGCTTTCTTT.

The CDR3: CASSFRAEAFF. The CDR3 DNA reads TGTGCCAGCAGTTTCCGGGCTGAAGCTTTCTTT. The rearrangement joins TRBV28 to TRBJ1-1; D uncertain. The CDR3 has 11 amino acids. The V end was cut by 3 bases, the J end by 6 bases, with 5 bases between. The germline V gene has CDR1 MDHEN and CDR2 SYDVKM.

V is TRBV28 and J is TRBJ2-5; D is possibly TRBD1 (6 bases). The length of the CDR3 is 13 residues. V lost 11 bases and J 7 bases, leaving 20 bases between the germline ends. Germline CDR1 reads MDHEN; CDR2 reads SYDVKM. CDR3 DNA: TGTGCCTTAGGACAGACCAACCTAGGGACCCAGTACTTC. Protein sequence: CALGQTNLGTQYF. Complete variable domain (other parts from reference TRBV28 and TRBJ2-5): DVKVTQSSRYLVKRTGEKVFLECVQDMDHENMFWYRQDPGLGLRLIYFSYDVKMKEKGDIPEGYSVSREKKERFSLILESASTNQTSMYLCALGQTNLGTQYFGPGTRLLVL.

CDR3 protein: CASRWRGGGQETQYF. The CDR3 region has the DNA TGTGCCAGCAGGTGGCGGGGCGGGGGGCAAGAGACCCAGTACTTC. V is TRBV2 and J is TRBJ2-5; 8 nucleotides agree with TRBD2. This CDR3 is built from 15 residues. Trimming took 6 bases from V and 2 from J; bases not matched to a gene: 8. Germline V gives CDR1 SNHLY, CDR2 FYNNEI.

Here the CDR3 DNA reads TGTGCCAGCAGCAAAGCGCTTGGGACGGGAGTGGGTTACGAGCAGTACTTC. As protein: CASSKALGTGVGYEQYF. The V gene is TRBV21-1, the J gene TRBJ2-7; the table's D gene call, TRBD2, was not cross checked with the DNA. TRBV21-1 is classified as a pseudogene. This CDR3 is 17 amino acids long.

This chain joins TRBV29-1 and TRBJ1-5; possibly TRBD1 for D (5 bases). V was cut by 4 bases and J by 10 bases, with 14 bases left in between. The germline CDR1 and CDR2 sequences are SQVTM and ANQGSEA. This CDR3 comprises 12 residues. The CDR3 nucleotides are TGCAGCGTTGGCGGGGCAGAATCACCCCAGCATTTT. This codes for CSVGGAESPQHF.

This clone showed up just a few times. The V and J genes are TRBV9 and TRBJ2-2; 10 bases align to TRBD1. The CDR3 runs 16 residues. Germline V gene sequence: CDR1 SGDLS, CDR2 YYNGEE. Germline trimming cut 2 bases from V and 4 bases from J; bases unmatched to any gene: 5. CDR3 protein: CASSVAGQGSTGELFF. CDR3 nucleotide sequence: TGTGCCAGCAGCGTCGCGGGACAGGGGAGCACCGGGGAGCTGTTTTTT.

This clone was detected a few times. The V and J genes are TRBV5-1 and TRBJ2-7; D ambiguous. Trimming left V 0 bases short and J 0 bases short, with 4 bases between. Germline CDR1 is SGHRS and CDR2 is YFSETQ. This CDR3 comprises 13 residues. The CDR3 DNA is TGCGCCAGCAGCTTGGGCAGCTCCTACGAGCAGTACTTC. Amino acid sequence: CASSLGSSYEQYF. Drawing the rest from reference TRBV5-1 and TRBJ2-7, the complete variable domain is KAGVTQTPRYLIKTRGQQVTLSCSPISGHRSVSWYQQTPGQGLQFLFEYFSETQRNKGNFPGRFSGRQFSNSRSEMNVSTLELGDSALYLCASSLGSSYEQYFGPGTRLTVT.

This clone has at least ten counts. The genes are TRBV11-2 and TRBJ1-1, with D uncertain. This CDR3 region has 12 residues. V lost 2 bases and J lost 11, with 12 bases in between. CDR1 is SGHAT, CDR2 FQNNGV, per germline. The CDR3 sequence is CASSLNGVAAFF. CDR3 nucleotide sequence: TGTGCCAGCAGCTTAAACGGGGTGGCGGCTTTCTTT.

The chain employs TRBV5-4 and TRBJ2-3; 7 bases line up with TRBD2. Unmatched junction bases numbered 12, after V lost 2 bases and J lost 3 bases. The CDR3 has 17 amino acids. Germline V lookup: CDR1 SGHNT, CDR2 YYREEE (reference sequence). This CDR3 reads CASSLRLGGSGTDTQYF. For the CDR3, the DNA is TGTGCCAGCAGCTTAAGACTGGGCGGGAGTGGAACAGATACGCAGTATTTT.